This record concerns one T cell receptor beta chain sequence. Its antigen is unidentified. The data derive from a study of shared clonotypes between healthy human individuals. General study findings and limits: Estimated richness values were generally larger in naive subsets than in memory subsets.

CD8 cells classed as naive were CD45RO-negative and positively selected for CCR7, excluding terminally differentiated effector memory CD45RA+ cells. Sequencing was performed with immunoSEQ multiplex PCR; in TCRdb, only in-frame clones are kept and a portion is missing. The profile covers approximately 2,200,000 clones, with 90% to 95% appearing a single time and around 1.7% taken by the ten largest. The CDR3 has 15 amino acids. CDR1 and CDR2 from the germline V gene are LGHNA and YSLEER. Deletions cut 0 bases from V and 3 bases from J, with 12 bases between. The rearrangement links TRBV4-3 to TRBJ2-7; D unclear. Sequencing input: naive CD8+ T cells from PBMCs. The receptor's source is a man aged 18-30 years in good health. Some clones in this sample may be carry-over from other donors' samples. The CDR3 here is CASSQDVGPFYEQYF. For the CDR3, the DNA is TGCGCCAGCAGCCAAGATGTGGGCCCCTTCTACGAGCAGTACTTC.